The rows below give T cell receptor beta chains drawn from one sample of a study of CD8+ T cells in alopecia areata. Clones were read by immunoSEQ multiplex PCR, and TCRdb kept only the in-frame ones, dropping some. The sample records about 23,000 clones, 50% to 55% being singletons. The material sequenced was NKG2D-high CD8+ T cells sorted from blood. The receptors here all came from a human donor with alopecia areata. Both conserved end residues are trimmed from each CDR3. A D gene is named only where the DNA matches it firmly.

V gene	D gene	J gene	CDR3 protein
TRBV13	.	TRBJ2-1	ASSRTWDSAYNEQF
TRBV6-5	TRBD1	TRBJ1-1	ASKRQGNTEAF
TRBV5-4	.	TRBJ2-5	ASSGLGDTETQY
TRBV19	TRBD1	TRBJ2-1	ASSRDRVSYNEQF
TRBV29-1	.	TRBJ1-1	SAGRVGAEAF
TRBV28	.	TRBJ1-1	ASSWGGLNTEAF
TRBV27	TRBD2	TRBJ2-7	ASSLSRTSSYEQY
TRBV9	.	TRBJ1-1	ASGGPEAF
TRBV7-8	.	TRBJ1-2	ASSPGAITYGYT
TRBV5-8	.	TRBJ1-2	ASSLRGGGYT
TRBV27	.	TRBJ2-3	ASSRAGYTDTQY
TRBV5-1	.	TRBJ2-1	ASSFTGSFYNEQF
TRBV14	.	TRBJ2-5	ASSQTGADSEETQY
TRBV28	TRBD1	TRBJ2-3	ASSLGTGTGAADTQY
TRBV27	.	TRBJ1-5	ASSFYSNQPQH
TRBV28	.	TRBJ2-4	ASSLSRDRPY
TRBV5-1	TRBD2	TRBJ2-1	ASSPHPGTSGARTTYNEQF
TRBV12-5	.	TRBJ2-5	ASGPNRETQY
TRBV25-1	.	TRBJ2-2	ASGRERNTGELF
TRBV27	TRBD1	TRBJ2-1	ASSDRGSYNEQF
TRBV19	.	TRBJ2-2	ASSLGGTGELF
TRBV7-6	TRBD2	TRBJ2-1	ASSYGGGNEQF
TRBV7-3	TRBD2	TRBJ2-1	ASSSTSGRLDEQF
TRBV14	.	TRBJ1-1	ASSRLGTEAF
TRBV7-9	.	TRBJ1-2	ASTRGAVYGYT
TRBV15	.	TRBJ2-7	ATSSRDGVYEQY
TRBV9	.	TRBJ2-3	ASSVWGEITDTQY
TRBV11-2	.	TRBJ2-7	ASSLGTGTYEQY
TRBV29-1	TRBD2	TRBJ2-2	SVAGTSGRGATGELF
TRBV27	.	TRBJ2-5	ASSLGQNGETQY
TRBV7-6	TRBD2	TRBJ2-1	ASSFAFRASGSHDEQF
TRBV7-9	TRBD1	TRBJ2-5	ASSSTGDWGETQY
TRBV15	TRBD2	TRBJ2-5	ATSRDLAGYFQETQY
TRBV28	.	TRBJ2-1	ASRPSLAAAYNEQF
TRBV7-9	TRBD2	TRBJ2-7	ASSLVEASGSYEQY
TRBV7-9	.	TRBJ2-7	ASSSWWFWQY
TRBV15	.	TRBJ2-2	ATSRDFAGANTGELF
TRBV7-2	TRBD1	TRBJ2-5	ASSYAGGRKTQY
TRBV30	.	TRBJ1-1	AWLSEPEAF
TRBV27	TRBD1	TRBJ1-6	ASSPGTGSYSPLH
TRBV7-6	.	TRBJ2-7	ASSLAPGTYEQY
TRBV5-1	TRBD2	TRBJ2-1	ASSFGLLAGLSYNEQF
TRBV9	.	TRBJ1-1	ASSTSGEGTEAF
TRBV27	.	TRBJ2-5	ASRTHREGEETQY
TRBV14	TRBD1	TRBJ2-7	ASSHKDRGPLEQY
TRBV7-2	.	TRBJ2-5	ASSLNWQETQY
TRBV5-1	TRBD1	TRBJ2-7	ASSLAGTGGNEQY
TRBV9	.	TRBJ2-3	ASQVADFTDTQY
TRBV12-5	.	TRBJ2-7	ASGLDIYEQY
TRBV7-9	.	TRBJ2-1	ASSLTGPGAYNEQF
TRBV7-6	.	TRBJ2-7	ASSLVAGSNSYEQY
TRBV29-1	.	TRBJ2-7	SVRDGNEQY
TRBV7-6	.	TRBJ1-2	ASSLPGGGADGYT
TRBV7-9	TRBD2	TRBJ2-1	ASSLMRETSGRYNEQF
TRBV15	TRBD2	TRBJ2-7	ATSRGTSGSYEQY